Below, 18 T cell receptor beta chains from the same sample are listed, as sequenced in a study of spatial heterogeneity in lung cancer (dated by TCRdb to the late 2010s). Explained via the paper, the time point label denotes: blood at routine non-recurrence follow-up after resection. For TCR sequencing, whole RNA was extracted from tumor and nontumor lung tissue, or from cryopreserved PBMC samples, and no cell sorting was done. Library creation used 5' RACE. The sequencing machine was a NextSeq 500. TCRdb reprocessing: public reads trimmed at Q25 with fastp, clones called with MiXCR, in-frame beta chains kept. Each entry is one CDR3 protein sequence, shown with its most common DNA and genes. Within this sample are around 110,000 distinct CDR3 sequences, with 9% to 15% of them counted one time only. The top ten hold roughly 17% of the sample. The sequencing used PBMCs, collected at follow-up. All receptors derive from a male donor with early-stage non-small cell lung cancer.

This clonotype was observed a few times. CDR3 residues: CASSTQGVNQPQHF. The CDR3 DNA reads TGTGCCAGTAGTACACAGGGGGTAAATCAGCCCCAGCATTTT. The genes are TRBV19 and TRBJ1-5, with 8 bases aligning to TRBD1. J was trimmed by 4 bases and V by 4 bases; bases with no gene match: 3. The germline V gene has CDR1 LNHDA and CDR2 SQIVND (reference sequence). CDR3 size: 14 residues.

At least ten counts were recorded for this clonotype. The V call is TRBV29-1, the J call TRBJ2-6, with D perhaps TRBD1 (6 bases). The germline gives CDR1 SQVTM, CDR2 ANQGSEA. The CDR3 is 13 residues long. Between the trimmed V and J ends, which lost 6 bases and 1 base, there was a span of 7 bases. The CDR3 coding sequence is TGCAGCGTAGGGACATCTGGGGCCAACGTCCTGACTTTC. Its protein product is CSVGTSGANVLTF. The whole variable domain, filled in from reference TRBV29-1 and TRBJ2-6, reads SAVISQKPSRDICQRGTSLTIQCQVDSQVTMMFWYRQQPGQSLTLIATANQGSEATYESGFVIDKFPISRPNLTFSTLTVSNMSPEDSSIYLCSVGTSGANVLTFGAGSRLTVL.

This clonotype was detected a few times. V gene TRBV27 combines with J gene TRBJ2-2, with 8 bases identical to TRBD2. Germline V gene sequence: CDR1 MNHEY, CDR2 SMNVEV (reference sequence). V dropped 5 bases and J dropped 4; count of bases not matched to a gene: 6. This CDR3 is built from 15 residues. The CDR3, as DNA: TGTGCCAGCAGTCGCGGGACTAGTAGCACCGGGGAGCTGTTTTTT. It yields the protein CASSRGTSSTGELFF.

V usage is TRBV25-1 and J usage is TRBJ1-2; D uncertain. Trimming pared 0 bases from V and 4 bases from J, leaving 6 bases between. The CDR3 runs 13 residues. Germline V gene sequence: CDR1 MGHDK, CDR2 SYGVNS. CDR3 bases: TGTGCCAGCAGTGAATATGGGAGCTATGGCTACACCTTC. As protein: CASSEYGSYGYTF.

This clonotype has a count of ten or more. The V call is TRBV20-1, the J call TRBJ2-4; TRBD2 might be the D (5 bases). This CDR3 is 12 amino acids long. Deletions cut 3 bases from V and 9 bases from J, with 12 bases between. In germline, CDR1 is DFQATT, CDR2 SNEGSKA (reference sequence). The CDR3 nucleotides are TGCAGTGCTAGTAATAGCGAAAGCATTCAGTACTTC. Its protein is CSASNSESIQYF.

This clonotype was counted ten times or more. The chain is built from TRBV7-9 and TRBJ2-1; 7 nucleotides align to TRBD1. V lost 6 bases and J lost 7; bases outside the gene matches: 12. Germline V gene data show CDR1 as SEHNR and CDR2 as FQNEAQ (reference sequence). The CDR3 is 15 amino acids. The CDR3 region is CASRQTGQPSNEQFF. The DNA for the CDR3 is TGTGCCAGCAGGCAAACGGGACAGCCTTCGAATGAGCAGTTCTTC.

The chain links TRBV12-3 or TRBV12-4 to TRBJ1-4, with TRBD1 matching 8 bases. This CDR3 spans 15 amino acids. V gave up 4 bases and J gave up 3 bases; unmatched junction bases: 4. CDR3 nucleotides: TGTGCCAGCAGTTCGACAGGGGCCCCTAATGAAAAACTGTTTTTT. Translated: CASSSTGAPNEKLFF.

This clonotype was detected ten times or more. The chain joins TRBV18 to TRBJ2-7; no firm D call. CDR1 is KGHSH, CDR2 LQKENI, per germline. The CDR3 contains 14 residues. Trimming removed 3 bases from V and 2 bases from J, with 11 bases in between. The CDR3, as DNA: TGTGCCAGCTCACCGGCGAGACAAACCTACGAGCAGTACTTC. As protein: CASSPARQTYEQYF.

This clonotype was seen a handful of times. In DNA, the CDR3 is TGCAGTGCTAGAGATCCTCGGACTAGCGGGGACAATGAGCAGTTCTTC. It is translated as CSARDPRTSGDNEQFF. V usage is TRBV20-1 and J usage is TRBJ2-1, with 12 bases matching TRBD2. The CDR3 spans 16 residues. With V trimmed by 0 bases and J by 5 bases, 5 bases remained unmatched. The germline CDR1 and CDR2 sequences are DFQATT and SNEGSKA (reference sequence).

This clonotype was seen a handful of times. The chain joins TRBV10-3 to TRBJ1-1, with a possible D match to TRBD1 (5 bases). Trimming removed 7 bases at V and 4 bases at J, with 13 bases between. Germline loops: CDR1 ENHRY, CDR2 SYGVKD. The CDR3 totals 13 residues. This CDR3 reads CAINRREGTEAFF. CDR3 in DNA: TGTGCCATCAATCGCAGGGAGGGCACTGAAGCTTTCTTT.

This chain uses TRBV5-1 with TRBJ2-1; D remains unclear. Germline V gene sequence: CDR1 SGHRS, CDR2 YFSETQ. The CDR3 is 14 residues long. The V end was cut by 3 bases, the J end by 2 bases, with 9 bases between. The CDR3 here is CASSSSGPYNEQFF. The CDR3 DNA reads TGCGCCAGCAGCTCCTCCGGCCCCTACAATGAGCAGTTCTTC.

This clonotype was detected a few times. V and J are TRBV5-1 and TRBJ2-5, with TRBD1 matching 10 bases. CDR1 is SGHRS and CDR2 is YFSETQ in the germline V gene. This CDR3 is 16 amino acids long. The junction had 8 bases not matched to a gene; V was cut back by 0 bases and J by 6 bases. In nucleotides, the CDR3 is TGCGCCAGCAGCTTGGCCTCGGGACAGGGGAGGAAGACCCAGTACTTC. This codes for CASSLASGQGRKTQYF. Filled out from reference TRBV5-1 and TRBJ2-5, the complete variable domain reads KAGVTQTPRYLIKTRGQQVTLSCSPISGHRSVSWYQQTPGQGLQFLFEYFSETQRNKGNFPGRFSGRQFSNSRSEMNVSTLELGDSALYLCASSLASGQGRKTQYFGPGTRLLVL.

The rearrangement joins TRBV6-4 to TRBJ2-3; TRBD2 matches 10 bases. Trimming cost V 2 bases and J 2 bases; bases outside gene matches: 4. The CDR3 contains 16 residues. CDR1 is MRHNA and CDR2 is SNTAGT in the germline V gene. The DNA of the CDR3 is TGTGCCAGCAGTGACACAGCGGGGGGGCCCACAGATACGCAGTATTTT. Protein sequence: CASSDTAGGPTDTQYF.

The rearrangement joins TRBV6-1 to TRBJ2-1; D ambiguous. Germline V CDR1 and CDR2: MNHNS, SASEGT. The CDR3 has 13 amino acids. Trimming left V 4 bases short and J 5 bases short, with 9 bases between. CDR3 protein: CASSVRRDNEQFF. CDR3 nucleotide sequence: TGTGCCAGCAGTGTTAGAAGGGACAATGAGCAGTTCTTC.

The chain has TRBV10-3 and TRBJ1-6, with no clear D. There are 14 residues in the CDR3. Germline-derived CDR1 and CDR2 are ENHRY and SYGVKD. Trimming cost V 3 bases and J 9 bases, with 12 bases left between them. This CDR3 reads CAISDQLGFSPLHF. DNA of the CDR3: TGTGCCATCAGTGACCAGTTGGGCTTTTCACCCCTCCACTTT.

This chain links TRBV18 with TRBJ2-3; D might be TRBD2 (5 bases). CDR1 and CDR2 (germline): KGHSH, LQKENI. The length of the CDR3 is 18 residues. Between the trimmed V and J ends, which lost 3 bases and 5 bases, there was a span of 24 bases. CDR3: CASSPMRVGRRERDTQYF. The CDR3 nucleotides read TGTGCCAGCTCACCCATGCGGGTAGGACGGCGAGAGAGAGATACGCAGTATTTT.

This chain uses TRBV10-1 with TRBJ1-5, with D possibly being TRBD1 (6 bases). This CDR3 has 13 amino acids. CDR1 WNHNN and CDR2 SYGVQD come from the germline V gene (reference sequence). The germline V and J ends were trimmed by 6 bases and 7 bases, with 13 bases remaining between them. Written as DNA, the CDR3 is TGCGCCAGCAGCACAGGGTTTGGGCAGCCCCAGCATTTT. Translation gives CASSTGFGQPQHF.

This clonotype was observed many times. V is TRBV5-5 and J is TRBJ2-4; tentatively, D is TRBD1 (6 bases). Germline CDR1 is SGHKS and CDR2 is YYEKEE (reference sequence). V lost 2 bases and J lost 15, with 18 bases in between. This CDR3 spans 13 amino acids. In nucleotides, the CDR3 is TGTGCCAGCAGCTTTGGGCAGGGGCCTCCTGGGTACTTC. Amino acid sequence: CASSFGQGPPGYF.